This T cell receptor (beta chain) derives from a study of OX40 agonist ivuxolimab in advanced cancers. At the level of the study: Prior checkpoint blockade (anti-PD-1, anti-PD-L1 or anti-CTLA-4) was permitted; over 30% had it.

Broader study findings: Individuals who were partial responders at 0.1-3.0 mg/kg had clonal expansion that ranked among the lowest.

From germline, CDR1 is GTSNPN and CDR2 SVGIG (reference sequence). This CDR3 comprises 11 residues. With 0 bases removed from V and 5 bases from J, the gap between germline ends came to 5 bases. Produced via immunoSEQ multiplex PCR; TCRdb's table is partial and in-frame only. The sample carries about 50,000 clones, around nine tenths recorded once. In the case of this clone: Antigen unknown.

Enrollment shut out patients with autoimmune disease history or systemic immunosuppression. This clonotype was obtained from an adult with an advanced solid tumor such as melanoma, head and neck, liver or kidney cancer. This chain joins TRBV30 and TRBJ2-7; no firm D call. This specimen consisted of CD4+ or CD8+ T cells sorted from blood, obtained in a trial of the OX40 agonist ivuxolimab. Here the CDR3 reads CAWSVGNEQYF. The CDR3 DNA follows: TGTGCCTGGAGTGTTGGTAACGAGCAGTACTTC.